This is a list of T cell receptor beta chains from one sample in a study of blood T cell repertoires in COVID-19. Repertoires were generated with immunoSEQ multiplex PCR, while TCRdb's copy carries only in-frame clones and drops some. The table shows about 110,000 clones, with about 90% occurring only once. The sequenced sample consisted of peripheral blood. Receptors originate from a human donor in a cohort sampled during active COVID-19. The CDR3 runs from the conserved cysteine through the conserved F or W. A D gene is named only where the DNA matches it firmly. Clone sizes are given selectively: once, few, many, or a class where the clone is expanded.

v_call	clone_size	d_call	j_call	cdr3_aa	cdr3_nt
TRBV6-6	once	TRBD2	TRBJ2-7	CATTSAGPGEQYF	TGTGCCACTACATCAGCGGGGCCGGGGGAGCAGTACTTC
TRBV3-1/TRBV3-2	once	.	TRBJ1-1	CASSHRTLNTEAFF	TGTGCCAGCAGCCACCGGACATTGAACACTGAAGCTTTCTTT
TRBV2	.	.	TRBJ1-5	CASSVRNGGQPQHF	TGTGCCAGCAGTGTTAGAAATGGGGGCCAGCCCCAGCATTTT
TRBV12-3/TRBV12-4	.	TRBD1	TRBJ2-2	CASRWTGTGELFF	TGTGCCAGCAGATGGACAGGGACCGGGGAGCTGTTTTTT
TRBV13	.	.	TRBJ1-2	CASSQGKGVINYGYTF	TGTGCCAGCAGCCAGGGGAAGGGGGTAATTAACTATGGCTACACCTTC
TRBV6-5	.	TRBD1	TRBJ2-7	CASRSGTAYEQYF	TGTGCCAGCAGGTCCGGGACAGCCTACGAGCAGTACTTC
TRBV6-1	.	TRBD2	TRBJ2-5	CASSDGGARETQYF	TGTGCCAGCAGTGACGGGGGGGCCCGGGAGACCCAGTACTTC
TRBV28	.	.	TRBJ2-7	CASSFIARAPTYEQYF	TGTGCCAGCAGTTTTATAGCCAGGGCCCCGACCTACGAGCAGTACTTC
TRBV6-5	.	TRBD2	TRBJ2-1	CASSYSLAGNEQFF	TGTGCCAGCAGTTACTCACTAGCGGGCAATGAGCAGTTCTTC
TRBV2	.	.	TRBJ2-1	CASSEWESNEQFF	TGTGCCAGCAGTGAGTGGGAGTCCAATGAGCAGTTCTTC
TRBV18	once	.	TRBJ2-1	CASSPTAYNEQFF	TGTGCCAGCTCTCCGACAGCCTACAATGAGCAGTTCTTC
TRBV21-1	.	.	TRBJ1-4	CASSKMDRGRTNEKLFF	TGTGCCAGCAGCAAGATGGACAGGGGGCGAACTAATGAAAAACTGTTTTTT
TRBV7-6	once	TRBD2	TRBJ2-1	CASSPIIRLAGGPYNEQFF	TGTGCCAGCAGCCCCATAATTAGACTAGCGGGAGGGCCATACAATGAGCAGTTCTTC
TRBV27	once	.	TRBJ2-2	CASSLLGAHTGELFF	TGTGCCAGCAGTTTATTAGGGGCTCATACCGGGGAGCTGTTTTTT
TRBV12-3/TRBV12-4	.	.	TRBJ1-1	CASRSQGGAEAFF	TGTGCCAGCAGGTCGCAGGGAGGGGCTGAAGCTTTCTTT
TRBV7-8	.	TRBD1	TRBJ1-1	CASSTRTGSNTEAFF	TGTGCCAGCAGCACCCGGACAGGGTCGAACACTGAAGCTTTCTTT
TRBV6-5	.	TRBD2	TRBJ2-5	CASSYSPSGQETQYF	TGTGCCAGCAGTTACTCGCCTAGCGGGCAAGAGACCCAGTACTTC
TRBV7-9	.	TRBD2	TRBJ2-2	CASSQTSGGENTGELFF	TGTGCCAGCAGCCAGACTAGCGGGGGAGAGAACACCGGGGAGCTGTTTTTT
TRBV7-3	.	TRBD2	TRBJ2-1	CASSQSGIVGNEQFF	TGTGCCAGCAGCCAGAGCGGGATAGTCGGGAATGAGCAGTTCTTC
TRBV10-3	.	TRBD1	TRBJ1-5	CAISTGQGDQPQHF	TGTGCCATCAGCACAGGGCAGGGGGATCAGCCCCAGCATTTT
TRBV7-3	.	.	TRBJ2-2	CASEDMNTGELFF	TGTGCCAGCGAAGACATGAACACCGGGGAGCTGTTTTTT
TRBV29-1	.	TRBD1	TRBJ1-4	CSAAEGTGTNEKLFF	TGCAGCGCCGCGGAGGGGACAGGAACTAATGAAAAACTGTTTTTT
TRBV6-5	.	.	TRBJ1-2	CASSYLGHTLNYGYTF	TGTGCCAGCAGTTACCTCGGACATACCCTTAACTATGGCTACACCTTC
TRBV6-1	.	TRBD1	TRBJ1-5	CASSEQGAQPQHF	TGTGCCAGCAGTGAACAGGGGGCTCAGCCCCAGCATTTT
TRBV6-5	few	.	TRBJ1-6	CASSYSKSPIYSPLHF	TGTGCCAGCAGTTACTCGAAGAGCCCGATTTATTCACCCCTCCACTTT
TRBV5-1	.	TRBD1	TRBJ1-2	CASRPSWDRSNYGYTF	TGCGCCAGCAGGCCCTCCTGGGACAGGTCGAACTATGGCTACACCTTC
TRBV6-1	.	TRBD1	TRBJ2-5	CASSEQGAWETQYF	TGTGCCAGCAGTGAACAGGGGGCTTGGGAGACCCAGTACTTC
TRBV28	once	TRBD1	TRBJ2-7	CASSLYGTGYGSEQYF	TGTGCCAGCAGTTTATACGGGACAGGGTATGGGAGCGAGCAGTACTTC
TRBV5-1	.	.	TRBJ2-7	CASSLGQRGANLDEQYF	TGCGCCAGCAGCTTGGGACAGAGAGGTGCTAATTTGGACGAGCAGTACTTC
TRBV5-1	.	TRBD2	TRBJ2-3	CASSLGLAGGISTDTQYF	TGCGCCAGCAGCCTGGGACTAGCGGGGGGCATAAGCACAGATACGCAGTATTTT
TRBV14	.	TRBD1	TRBJ1-1	CASSLWTGLNTEAFF	TGTGCCAGCAGCCTCTGGACAGGGCTGAACACTGAAGCTTTCTTT